These T cell receptor beta chains were read from a single sample in a study of cytomegalovirus exposure and HLA in healthy donors. The protocol was immunoSEQ multiplex PCR, while the TCRdb copy is restricted to in-frame clones and leaves out a portion. The sample consists of roughly 250,000 clones, 80% to 90% of them appearing once. Input material: PBMCs. The receptors were gathered from a man between 18 and 29 years old in good health and CMV-seronegative. Each CDR3 is given with its conserved first and last residue. The D gene is left open where the match is weak. Expanded clones get a size class; other rows say once, few or many, or leave the size out.

V gene	J gene	D gene	clone size	CDR3 protein	CDR3 DNA
TRBV30	TRBJ1-5	-	once	CAWSVGLISNQPQHF	TGTGCCTGGAGTGTGGGGCTAATTAGCAATCAGCCCCAGCATTTT
TRBV5-8	TRBJ2-7	TRBD1	-	CASSRDRGYEQYF	TGTGCCAGCAGCCGGGACAGGGGATACGAGCAGTACTTC
TRBV4-3	TRBJ2-7	TRBD1	-	CASSRLRGQGYEQYF	TGCGCCAGCAGCAGACTCCGGGGACAGGGCTACGAGCAGTACTTC
TRBV7-9	TRBJ1-2	-	-	CASSQQGYGYTF	TGTGCCAGCAGCCAACAGGGCTATGGCTACACCTTC
TRBV6-4	TRBJ1-6	-	once	CASSASGLSPLHF	TGTGCCAGCAGCGCTTCAGGGTTATCACCCCTCCACTTT
TRBV5-6	TRBJ2-7	-	-	CASSRGLWEQYF	TGTGCCAGCAGTCGGGGATTGTGGGAGCAGTACTTC
TRBV7-2	TRBJ2-7	TRBD2	-	CASRSFSGGQVIHEQYF	TGTGCCAGCAGATCTTTTAGCGGGGGGCAGGTTATCCACGAGCAGTACTTC
TRBV27	TRBJ2-7	-	-	CASSLGLPYVQYF	TGTGCCAGCAGTTTGGGACTTCCTTACGTGCAGTACTTC
TRBV28	TRBJ2-1	TRBD2	-	CASSPGGVAGVEQFF	TGTGCCAGCAGTCCCGGCGGGGTCGCGGGGGTTGAGCAGTTCTTC
TRBV29-1	TRBJ1-4	TRBD1	-	CSGSTGEEKLFF	TGCAGCGGCTCAACAGGGGAGGAAAAACTGTTTTTT
TRBV27	TRBJ2-1	TRBD2	-	CASTRAGGAHNEQFF	TGTGCCAGCACCCGGGCGGGGGGCGCCCACAATGAGCAGTTCTTC
TRBV10-3	TRBJ2-7	-	-	CAISGEVQGLPYEQYF	TGTGCCATCAGTGGAGAGGTCCAGGGGCTCCCCTACGAGCAGTACTTC
TRBV4-1	TRBJ2-7	-	-	CASSQVSGETYEQYF	TGCGCCAGCAGCCAAGTTTCCGGAGAGACCTACGAGCAGTACTTC
TRBV5-1	TRBJ1-1	TRBD1	-	CASSLGDRTNTEAFF	TGCGCCAGCAGCTTGGGGGACAGGACGAACACTGAAGCTTTCTTT
TRBV13	TRBJ2-1	-	-	CASSFFSGAIVDEQFF	TGTGCCAGCAGCTTCTTCTCAGGGGCTATTGTAGATGAGCAGTTCTTC
TRBV28	TRBJ2-7	TRBD2	-	CASRTSGGNSYEQYF	TGTGCCAGCAGAACTAGCGGGGGGAACTCCTACGAGCAGTACTTC
TRBV19	TRBJ2-3	-	-	CASSLQGMDTQYF	TGTGCCAGTAGCTTACAGGGTATGGATACGCAGTATTTT
TRBV7-2	TRBJ2-1	-	-	CASSFIDGEQFF	TGTGCCAGCAGCTTCATAGATGGTGAGCAGTTCTTC
TRBV27	TRBJ2-7	-	-	CASSLSRLAYEQYF	TGTGCCAGCAGTTTATCGCGACTAGCCTACGAGCAGTACTTC
TRBV5-1	TRBJ1-1	TRBD1	-	CASRSRQGMNTEAFF	TGCGCCAGCAGATCCAGACAGGGGATGAACACTGAAGCTTTCTTT
TRBV5-1	TRBJ1-1	TRBD1	-	CASSLQGQGLNTEAFF	TGCGCCAGCAGCTTGCAGGGACAGGGGTTGAACACTGAAGCTTTCTTT
TRBV6-6	TRBJ1-2	-	-	CASSRAGGALNYGYTF	TGTGCCAGCAGTCGGGCCGGGGGGGCCCTTAACTATGGCTACACCTTC
TRBV12-5	TRBJ2-5	-	-	CASVAPGKETQYF	TGTGCTAGTGTGGCCCCCGGGAAGGAGACCCAGTACTTC
TRBV27	TRBJ2-7	TRBD1	-	CASSSRQGGFEQYF	TGTGCCAGCAGTTCGAGACAGGGCGGGTTTGAGCAGTACTTC
TRBV19	TRBJ1-2	-	-	CASSKSQRANGYTF	TGTGCCAGTAGTAAGTCTCAGAGGGCAAATGGCTACACCTTC
TRBV5-1	TRBJ2-4	-	-	CASSSEDIQYF	TGCGCCAGCAGCTCAGAGGACATTCAGTACTTC
TRBV19	TRBJ2-7	TRBD2	-	CAPGSGGDEQYF	TGTGCCCCTGGTTCGGGGGGGGATGAGCAGTACTTC
TRBV2	TRBJ1-2	-	few	CASSWDYDGYTF	TGTGCCAGCAGCTGGGACTACGATGGCTACACCTTC
TRBV28	TRBJ1-2	TRBD1	few	CASTLQGNYGYTF	TGTGCCAGCACCCTACAGGGGAACTATGGCTACACCTTC
TRBV28	TRBJ2-1	TRBD2	-	CASRSSSGTRLNEQFF	TGTGCCAGCAGATCCTCTAGCGGGACTCGCCTCAATGAGCAGTTCTTC
TRBV4-1	TRBJ2-3	TRBD1	-	CASSLIGGTGTPRAQYF	TGCGCCAGCAGCCTCATCGGAGGGACAGGGACTCCCAGGGCGCAGTATTTT
TRBV5-1	TRBJ1-1	TRBD1	-	CASSRQGGSGRLDQAFF	TGCGCCAGCAGCCGACAGGGGGGGTCAGGCCGACTGGATCAAGCTTTCTTT
TRBV5-8	TRBJ2-5	-	-	CASSLVTGLETQYF	TGTGCCAGCAGCTTGGTGACGGGACTGGAGACCCAGTACTTC
TRBV5-5	TRBJ2-7	TRBD1	-	CASSFDRGIGEQYF	TGTGCCAGCAGCTTTGACAGGGGGATTGGGGAGCAGTACTTC
TRBV5-4	TRBJ2-1	TRBD1	-	CASRETGGFDEQFF	TGTGCCAGCAGGGAGACAGGGGGTTTCGATGAGCAGTTCTTC
TRBV28	TRBJ2-7	TRBD2	once	CASRYTRTSSYEQYF	TGTGCCAGCAGATATACCCGGACTAGCTCCTACGAGCAGTACTTC
TRBV7-9	TRBJ2-5	TRBD1	-	CASSLFYMWDRVQETQYF	TGTGCCAGCAGCTTATTCTATATGTGGGACAGGGTCCAAGAGACCCAGTACTTC
TRBV5-6	TRBJ2-7	TRBD1	-	CASSGGQGVSYEQYF	TGTGCCAGCAGCGGGGGACAGGGGGTCTCCTACGAGCAGTACTTC
TRBV15	TRBJ1-1	-	-	CATSRVQGLTEAFF	TGTGCCACCAGCAGAGTTCAGGGACTCACTGAAGCTTTCTTT
TRBV29-1	TRBJ2-5	-	-	CSVDNGKRETQYF	TGCAGCGTCGATAACGGCAAGCGAGAGACCCAGTACTTC
TRBV19	TRBJ2-7	-	few	CASSNQGLSSYEQYF	TGTGCCAGTAGTAACCAGGGCCTGAGCTCCTACGAGCAGTACTTC
TRBV5-1	TRBJ2-7	TRBD1	-	CASSQGEGTGGGEQYF	TGCGCCAGCAGCCAAGGGGAAGGGACAGGGGGCGGCGAGCAGTACTTC
TRBV10-1	TRBJ2-2	-	-	CASSVDLRNTGELFF	TGCGCCAGCAGTGTTGATCTGAGGAACACCGGGGAGCTGTTTTTT
TRBV21-1	TRBJ2-7	-	-	CASTATGIHEQYF	TGTGCCAGCACAGCGACAGGGATCCACGAGCAGTACTTC
TRBV25-1	TRBJ1-1	-	-	CASSENRAAGYTEAFF	TGTGCCAGCAGTGAGAACAGGGCGGCCGGGTACACTGAAGCTTTCTTT
TRBV11-2	TRBJ1-5	-	-	CASSRGFSEPQHF	TGTGCCAGCAGCCGAGGGTTCTCGGAGCCCCAGCATTTT
TRBV7-2	TRBJ2-2	-	-	CASSLGVSTGELFF	TGTGCCAGCAGCTTAGGCGTCTCCACCGGGGAGCTGTTTTTT
TRBV27	TRBJ2-6	-	-	CASSFSGWTSGANVLTF	TGTGCCAGCAGTTTTTCAGGGTGGACGTCTGGGGCCAACGTCCTGACTTTC
TRBV5-8	TRBJ1-6	-	once	CASSLQGPENSPLHF	TGTGCCAGCAGCCTCCAGGGGCCGGAGAATTCACCCCTCCACTTT
TRBV19	TRBJ1-5	TRBD1	-	CASSEGQLSNQPQHF	TGTGCCAGTAGTGAGGGACAGCTTAGCAATCAGCCCCAGCATTTT
TRBV7-2	TRBJ2-2	TRBD1	-	CASSPGTVTGELFF	TGTGCCAGCAGTCCCGGGACAGTCACCGGGGAGCTGTTTTTT
TRBV9	TRBJ1-3	TRBD1	-	CASSEGQIDSGNTIYF	TGTGCCAGCAGCGAGGGACAGATCGACTCTGGAAACACCATATATTTT
TRBV12-5	TRBJ2-4	TRBD1	-	CASGLVLGQGSENIQYF	TGTGCTAGTGGTTTGGTACTCGGACAGGGGTCAGAAAACATTCAGTACTTC
TRBV5-6	TRBJ1-2	-	-	CASSLAWGSSGYGYTF	TGTGCCAGCAGCTTGGCGTGGGGATCGAGCGGCTATGGCTACACCTTC
TRBV7-2	TRBJ2-1	-	-	CASSSTLEQFF	TGTGCCAGCAGCTCAACTCTCGAGCAGTTCTTC
TRBV30	TRBJ2-2	-	-	CAWSSSGATGELFF	TGTGCCTGGAGCTCAAGCGGAGCTACCGGGGAGCTGTTTTTT